What follows are 31 T cell receptor beta chains derived from one specimen sequenced in a study of brain T cells in children with intractable seizures. Stated time point: blood from clinic visit 5 months post-surgery; TSC patient then seizure free. The data were produced by immunoSEQ multiplex PCR, yet TCRdb's version contains in-frame clones alone and is incomplete. The table lists about 350,000 clones, more than 85% of them singletons, with approximately 5% in the top ten. Source: peripheral blood, taken about 5 months after surgery. Receptors originate from a boy under two years old with tuberous sclerosis and intractable seizures.

V is TRBV7-9 and J is TRBJ1-2; possibly TRBD1 for D (6 bases). Germline-derived CDR1 and CDR2 are SEHNR and FQNEAQ (reference sequence). The CDR3 length is 16 residues. V lost 4 bases to trimming and J lost 4 bases, with 19 bases between them. The DNA of the CDR3 is TGTGCCAGCAGCTGCCCGATCCTACAGGGCTGCTATGGCTACACCTTC. Its translation is CASSCPILQGCYGYTF.

The chain carries TRBV28 and TRBJ2-5; 9 nucleotides line up with TRBD2. Germline CDR1 and CDR2: MDHEN and SYDVKM. J was trimmed by 5 bases and V by 3 bases; bases with no gene match: 13. The CDR3 covers 17 residues. In nucleotides, the CDR3 is TGTGCCAGCAGTTTGGGTCTAGCGGGAAGGGGTGGCGAGACCCAGTACTTC. This translates into CASSLGLAGRGGETQYF.

The CDR3 bases are TGTGCCAGCAGCGTAGCTGGTAGCGGGGGGGGCAGGACCCAGTACTTC. Its translation: CASSVAGSGGGRTQYF. This chain links TRBV9 with TRBJ2-5, with 11 bases that match TRBD2. The CDR3 loop spans 16 amino acids. The germline CDR1 and CDR2 sequences are SGDLS and YYNGEE. The V segment lost 0 bases and the J segment 7 bases; nucleotides outside the gene matches: 8. The full variable domain, completed using reference TRBV9 and TRBJ2-5, is DSGVTQTPKHLITATGQRVTLRCSPRSGDLSVYWYQQSLDQGLQFLIQYYNGEERAKGNILERFSAQQFPDLHSELNLSSLELGDSALYFCASSVAGSGGGRTQYFGPGTRLLVL.

The chain recombines TRBV5-3 with TRBJ1-1, with D possibly matching TRBD1 (6 bases). TRBV5-3 is sorted into the ORF group, with uncertain function. Trimming shortened V by 2 bases and J by 5 bases, and 13 bases separated the two germline ends. The CDR3 sequence is 14 residues long. Here the CDR3 DNA reads TGTGCCAGAAGCTTACAGGGACGCAGGACTGAAGCTTTCTTT. It specifies CARSLQGRRTEAFF.

The chain couples TRBV28 to TRBJ2-7; 7 nucleotides line up with TRBD1. Trimming at V came to 6 bases and at J to 4 bases, leaving 3 bases not matched to a gene. In germline, CDR1 is MDHEN, CDR2 SYDVKM. CDR3 length: 12 amino acids. This CDR3 is CASSPRGYEQYF. In DNA, the CDR3 is TGTGCCAGCAGCCCCAGGGGGTACGAGCAGTACTTC.

This chain uses TRBV5-1 with TRBJ2-7; TRBD2 aligns across 8 bases. The V gene's germline CDR1 is SGHRS and CDR2 YFSETQ. With V trimmed by 0 bases and J by 4 bases, 6 bases remained unmatched. CDR3 length: 15 residues. CDR3 DNA sequence: TGCGCCAGCAGCTTGGCGGGAGGGCCCTTTTACGAGCAGTACTTC. This gives the protein CASSLAGGPFYEQYF.

CDR3 amino acids: CASSLFSGDQPQHF. In DNA, the CDR3 is TGCGCCAGCAGCTTGTTTTCAGGGGATCAGCCCCAGCATTTT. This chain joins TRBV5-1 and TRBJ1-5, with D possibly matching TRBD1 (6 bases). Deletions cut 1 base from V and 5 bases from J, with 10 bases between. The germline V gene encodes CDR1 SGHRS and CDR2 YFSETQ. This CDR3 region has 14 residues. The full variable domain, in which reference TRBV5-1 and TRBJ1-5 provide the parts outside the CDR3, is KAGVTQTPRYLIKTRGQQVTLSCSPISGHRSVSWYQQTPGQGLQFLFEYFSETQRNKGNFPGRFSGRQFSNSRSEMNVSTLELGDSALYLCASSLFSGDQPQHFGDGTRLSIL.

The V call is TRBV30, the J call TRBJ2-7; no reliable D call. The ends were cut back, 4 bases at V and 3 bases at J, with 7 bases in the middle. The CDR3 is 11 amino acids. Germline V gives CDR1 GTSNPN, CDR2 SVGIG (reference sequence). Here the CDR3 reads CAWKGSYEQYF. The CDR3 nucleotides read TGTGCCTGGAAAGGTAGCTACGAGCAGTACTTC.

The rearrangement joins TRBV2 to TRBJ2-1; perhaps D is TRBD1 or TRBD2 (6 bases each). Trimming removed 6 bases at V and 0 bases at J, with 18 bases between. The CDR3 extends over 17 amino acids. In germline, CDR1 is SNHLY, CDR2 FYNNEI. The CDR3 loop reads CASSPRGTPSSYNEQFF. The DNA for the CDR3 is TGTGCCAGCAGCCCTCGGGGGACACCGAGCTCCTACAATGAGCAGTTCTTC.

The chain couples TRBV2 to TRBJ2-1, with TRBD1 identical over 7 bases. From germline, CDR1 is SNHLY and CDR2 FYNNEI. This CDR3 is 14 amino acids long. J lost 3 bases, V lost 5 bases, and 4 bases had no gene match. CDR3 nucleotide sequence: TGTGCCAGCAGTCCAGGGACAGACTACAATGAGCAGTTCTTC. Protein: CASSPGTDYNEQFF. Looking up the rest from reference TRBV2 and TRBJ2-1 gives the full variable domain: EPEVTQTPSHQVTQMGQEVILRCVPISNHLYFYWYRQILGQKVEFLVSFYNNEISEKSEIFDDQFSVERPDGSNFTLKIRSTKLEDSAMYFCASSPGTDYNEQFFGPGTRLTVL.

The chain couples TRBV6-5 to TRBJ1-1, with a tentative D call TRBD1 (5 bases). Germline assignment: CDR1 MNHEY and CDR2 SVGAGI. V lost 1 base and J lost 4, with 13 bases in between. CDR3 length equals 15 residues. The CDR3 sequence is CASSYWAGPGTEAFF. The CDR3 DNA reads TGTGCCAGCAGTTACTGGGCAGGGCCGGGCACTGAAGCTTTCTTT.

The chain has TRBV6-4 and TRBJ1-1; D is uncertain. The CDR3 is 11 amino acids. The V gene's germline CDR1 is MRHNA and CDR2 SNTAGT. The germline V and J ends were trimmed by 0 bases and 10 bases, with 6 bases remaining between them. CDR3 amino acids: CASSDSYRAFF. DNA for the CDR3: TGTGCCAGCAGTGACTCTTATCGAGCTTTCTTT.

The chain recombines TRBV9 with TRBJ1-1; D is unclear. The CDR3 totals 14 residues. Germline CDR1 reads SGDLS; CDR2 reads YYNGEE. The V gene lost 3 bases and the J gene lost 0 bases, with 9 bases spanning the gap. The CDR3 is CASSASVMNTEAFF. The CDR3 region has the DNA TGTGCCAGCAGCGCATCCGTCATGAACACTGAAGCTTTCTTT.

Of note for this clone: This same CDR3 is encoded by further DNA sequences in the sample. This rearrangement joins TRBV12-3 or TRBV12-4 to TRBJ1-1; D is ambiguous. V lost 3 bases and J lost 1, with 6 bases in between. This CDR3 spans 13 amino acids. Written as DNA, the CDR3 is TGTGCCAGCAGTTTTCGGGGGAACACTGAAGCTTTCTTT. Translating it yields CASSFRGNTEAFF.

V usage is TRBV2 and J usage is TRBJ1-6; no clear D. Trimming left V 6 bases short and J 6 bases short, with 15 bases between. The length of the CDR3 is 15 residues. Germline V CDR1 and CDR2: SNHLY, FYNNEI. The CDR3, as DNA: TGTGCCAGCAGACTTGAGGCCGCTGTTAATTCACCCCTCCACTTT. Protein product: CASRLEAAVNSPLHF.

This chain links TRBV14 with TRBJ1-5; D is unresolved. Looked up from germline, CDR1 is SGHDN and CDR2 is FVKESK. The CDR3 length is 13 residues. Deletions cut 1 base from V and 7 bases from J, with 8 bases between. CDR3 in amino acids: CASSQVAGQPQHF. As DNA, the CDR3 is TGTGCCAGCAGCCAAGTCGCGGGGCAGCCCCAGCATTTT.

This chain links TRBV5-6 with TRBJ2-1; possibly TRBD2 for D (6 bases). V shed 2 bases and J shed 13 bases, with 13 bases lying between them. Germline V gene sequence: CDR1 SGHDT, CDR2 YYEEEE. This CDR3 region has 12 residues. In DNA, the CDR3 is TGTGCCAGCAGCTTACCGGAGGGCCCACAGTTCTTC. Protein product: CASSLPEGPQFF. Looking up the rest from reference TRBV5-6 and TRBJ2-1 gives the full variable domain: DAGVTQSPTHLIKTRGQQVTLRCSPKSGHDTVSWYQQALGQGPQFIFQYYEEEERQRGNFPDRFSGHQFPNYSSELNVNALLLGDSALYLCASSLPEGPQFFGPGTRLTVL.

The chain carries TRBV20-1 and TRBJ1-2; D is possibly TRBD1 (5 bases). The germline gives CDR1 DFQATT, CDR2 SNEGSKA (reference sequence). The CDR3 is 10 residues long. V lost 8 bases, J lost 12 bases, and 16 bases lay in between. The CDR3 here is CSPHGGGNTF. The CDR3 DNA is TGCAGTCCCCACGGGGGGGGGAACACCTTC.

The chain has TRBV12-3 or TRBV12-4 and TRBJ2-1, with D possibly called TRBD1 or TRBD2 (6 bases each). The V gene lost 6 bases and the J gene lost 9 bases, with 12 bases spanning the gap. The CDR3 is made up of 12 amino acids. The DNA of the CDR3 is TGTGCCAGCAGAGAACAGGGAGGTGAGCAGTTCTTC. Translating it yields CASREQGGEQFF.

The rearrangement links TRBV6-5 to TRBJ1-4; possibly TRBD1 for D (5 bases). Germline values: CDR1 MNHEY, CDR2 SVGAGI. V was trimmed by 6 bases and J by 7 bases, leaving 18 bases between them. The CDR3 runs 15 residues. The CDR3 sequence: CASRKTGTLFEKLFF. Here the CDR3 DNA reads TGTGCCAGCAGAAAAACCGGGACGCTCTTTGAAAAACTGTTTTTT.

J is TRBJ2-1 and V is TRBV6-5, with TRBD2 matching over 12 bases. Germline CDR1 and CDR2: MNHEY and SVGAGI. The V and J ends lost 7 bases and 6 bases, in that order; junction bases with no gene match: 4. CDR3 size: 14 residues. CDR3 sequence: CASTRGLAGNEQFF. The CDR3 DNA reads TGTGCCAGCACCAGGGGACTAGCGGGCAATGAGCAGTTCTTC.

Concerning this clone: Germline and junction disagree at one end, which may indicate a read error. The chain joins TRBV6-1 to TRBJ1-3; D call uncertain. Germline V gives CDR1 MNHNS, CDR2 SASEGT. The CDR3 runs 15 residues. The CDR3 sequence is CASREVGISGNTIYF. The CDR3, as DNA: TGTGCCAGCAGGGAAGTGGGTATCTCTGGAAACACCATATATTTT.

The chain couples TRBV19 to TRBJ1-1; D is possibly TRBD1 (5 bases). Germline CDR1 and CDR2: LNHDA and SQIVND (reference sequence). The V and J ends lost 6 bases and 0 bases respectively, with 14 bases between them. The CDR3 covers 15 residues. CDR3 nucleotide sequence: TGTGCCAGTAGCCCCCGGGGGGTATTGAACACTGAAGCTTTCTTT. It encodes CASSPRGVLNTEAFF.

This clone showed up just once. This chain uses TRBV10-3 with TRBJ1-2; a possible D gene is TRBD1 (5 bases). The CDR3 runs to 13 residues. Germline V gene lookup returns CDR1 ENHRY and CDR2 SYGVKD. V was clipped by 7 bases and J by 6 bases, with 15 bases between them. This CDR3 is CAITLDPGHGYTF. As DNA, the CDR3 is TGTGCCATCACCCTGGACCCGGGGCATGGCTACACCTTC.

The genes are TRBV24-1 and TRBJ2-3, with D possibly TRBD2 on 5 matching bases. With 9 bases removed from V and 2 bases from J, the gap between germline ends came to 14 bases. This CDR3 region has 14 residues. CDR1 and CDR2 (germline): KGHDR, SFDVKD. The CDR3 DNA reads TGTGCCACCGGACCCAAGGACTTCACAGATACGCAGTATTTT. Translation gives CATGPKDFTDTQYF.

V usage is TRBV7-9 and J usage is TRBJ2-4, with D tentatively TRBD1 or TRBD2 (5 bases each). There are 18 residues in the CDR3. The ends were cut back, 5 bases at V and 0 bases at J, with 20 bases in the middle. Germline V CDR1 and CDR2: SEHNR, FQNEAQ (reference sequence). CDR3 coding DNA: TGTGCCAGCAGCGAAGGCCCTGCTGGGGACGTAGCCAAAAACATTCAGTACTTC. Translation: CASSEGPAGDVAKNIQYF.

The rearrangement joins TRBV12-3 or TRBV12-4 to TRBJ1-5; no definite D call. The CDR3 loop spans 13 amino acids. With 7 bases removed from V and 4 bases from J, the gap between germline ends came to 11 bases. The CDR3 reads CASTLGGNQPQHF. The CDR3 nucleotides read TGTGCCAGCACCCTAGGTGGTAATCAGCCCCAGCATTTT.

The gene calls are TRBV27 and TRBJ2-7; 7 bases match TRBD2. The J segment lost 2 bases and the V segment lost 3 bases, leaving 4 bases of the junction unmatched. This CDR3 comprises 14 residues. CDR1 MNHEY and CDR2 SMNVEV come from the germline V gene (reference sequence). Here the CDR3 DNA reads TGTGCCAGCAGTTTTAAGCGGGGAACCTACGAGCAGTACTTC. Protein product: CASSFKRGTYEQYF.

The chain recombines TRBV20-1 with TRBJ2-7, with D perhaps matching TRBD1 or TRBD2 (6 bases each). CDR3 size: 15 residues. Germline CDR1 reads DFQATT; CDR2 reads SNEGSKA (reference sequence). The ends were cut back, 3 bases at V and 2 bases at J, with 17 bases in the middle. CDR3 sequence: CSASIGGHPTYEQYF. The CDR3 DNA reads TGCAGTGCTAGTATCGGGGGCCATCCGACCTACGAGCAGTACTTC.

The chain combines TRBV10-3 with TRBJ1-1, with D hard to call. Between the trimmed V and J ends, which lost 0 bases and 7 bases, there was a span of 9 bases. The CDR3 loop spans 13 amino acids. Germline CDR1 and CDR2: ENHRY and SYGVKD. This CDR3 reads CAISESRHIEAFF. The CDR3 nucleotides are TGTGCCATCAGTGAGTCGAGGCACATTGAAGCTTTCTTT.

J is TRBJ1-2 and V is TRBV2, with D hard to call. The CDR3 sequence is 15 residues long. V lost 8 bases and J lost 2, with 18 bases in between. The germline V gene has CDR1 SNHLY and CDR2 FYNNEI. The CDR3: CASPAGRFENYGYTF. The CDR3 nucleotides are TGTGCCAGCCCAGCCGGACGATTCGAAAACTATGGCTACACCTTC.